This TCR beta chain was sequenced for a study of blood T cell repertoires in COVID-19. Study at large: From the United States, Italy and Spain came samples of acute and convalescent COVID-19. In each case, the material was cDNA or gDNA derived from T cells, B-cell-depleted T cells, or PBMCs.

Germline assignment: CDR1 MDHEN and CDR2 SYDVKM. CDR3 size: 11 residues. V was pared by 7 bases and J by 7 bases, with 10 bases between. Per the original methods: Counts of nucleated cells, estimated from reference gene primer amplification, were obtained. This table comes from immunoSEQ multiplex PCR, and its TCRdb copy is limited to in-frame clones, with some not included. That table gives V, J and clone size, and the DNA gave D and trimming. Altogether about 170,000 clones are present, approximately 85% being singletons, with the ten largest covering around 1.2%. The specimen sequenced was peripheral blood. The receptor's source is a man aged 55 to 69 who had recovered from COVID-19. The chain joins TRBV28 to TRBJ2-5; TRBD2 is a possible D gene (5 bases). CDR3 sequence: CASNEGRTQYF. The CDR3 DNA sequence: TGTGCCAGCAATGAGGGAAGGACCCAGTACTTC. Combining the CDR3 with reference TRBV28 and TRBJ2-5 gives the whole variable domain DVKVTQSSRYLVKRTGEKVFLECVQDMDHENMFWYRQDPGLGLRLIYFSYDVKMKEKGDIPEGYSVSREKKERFSLILESASTNQTSMYLCASNEGRTQYFGPGTRLLVL.